One and the same sample provided the 19 T cell receptor beta chains below, sequenced in a study of shared clonotypes between healthy human individuals. The protocol was immunoSEQ multiplex PCR, while the TCRdb copy is restricted to in-frame clones and leaves out a portion. The table shows roughly 500,000 clones, with 70% to 80% occurring only once. Material: PBMCs. Source of these receptors: a woman aged 40-49 years in good health. Some clones in this sample may be carry-over from other donors' samples.

This clone has more than one count but fewer than ten. The rearrangement uses TRBV11-2 and TRBJ1-6; 8 bases are shared with TRBD1. The CDR3 spans 16 residues. V trimming: 5 bases; J trimming: 14 bases; junction bases outside the gene matches: 17. Germline assignment: CDR1 SGHAT and CDR2 FQNNGV. The CDR3 reads CASSVPGQAPKAALHF. For the CDR3, the DNA is TGTGCCAGCAGCGTCCCGGGACAGGCGCCTAAGGCGGCCCTCCACTTT.

The rearrangement joins TRBV15 to TRBJ2-1; 8 bases match TRBD2. The CDR3 spans 16 residues. Trimming at V came to 0 bases and at J to 9 bases, leaving 10 bases not matched to a gene. Germline values: CDR1 LNHNV, CDR2 YYDKDF (reference sequence). In DNA form, the CDR3 reads TGTGCCACCAGCAGAGATCGCGGACTAGCTGTAGGTGAGCAGTTCTTC. Protein: CATSRDRGLAVGEQFF. The full variable domain, completed using reference TRBV15 and TRBJ2-1, is DAMVIQNPRYQVTQFGKPVTLSCSQTLNHNVMYWYQQKSSQAPKLLFHYYDKDFNNEADTPDNFQSRRPNTSFCFLDIRSPGLGDTAMYLCATSRDRGLAVGEQFFGPGTRLTVL.

J is TRBJ1-2 and V is TRBV7-2; D may be TRBD1 (5 bases). V shed 2 bases and J shed 3 bases, with 7 bases lying between them. The CDR3 covers 13 residues. CDR1 and CDR2 from the germline V gene are SGHTA and FQGNSA. This CDR3 reads CASSLPQDYGYTF. CDR3 sequence (DNA): TGTGCCAGCAGCTTACCACAGGACTATGGCTACACCTTC.

This clone was counted a few times. V and J are TRBV15 and TRBJ2-3, with a tentative D call TRBD2 (5 bases). Germline CDR1 is LNHNV and CDR2 is YYDKDF (reference sequence). Trimming cost V 2 bases and J 0 bases, with 9 bases left between them. This CDR3 comprises 15 residues. The CDR3 region has the DNA TGTGCCACCAGCAGAAGCGGTACTAGCACAGATACGCAGTATTTT. Translation gives CATSRSGTSTDTQYF.

The V gene is TRBV5-4, the J gene TRBJ2-7, with a weak D call TRBD1 (7 bases). Looked up from germline, CDR1 is SGHNT and CDR2 is YYREEE (reference sequence). The CDR3 has 15 residues. V was trimmed by 4 bases and J by 2 bases, leaving 16 bases between them. The CDR3 region is CASSRQGGVAYEQYF. The DNA for the CDR3 is TGTGCCAGCAGCCGACAGGGAGGAGTTGCCTACGAGCAGTACTTC.

Only one count was recorded for this clone. J is TRBJ2-7 and V is TRBV5-1, with D perhaps TRBD1 (6 bases). CDR1 and CDR2 from the germline V gene are SGHRS and YFSETQ. The CDR3 runs 13 residues. The V and J ends lost 0 bases and 11 bases respectively, with 15 bases between them. The CDR3: CASSLEGELSKYF. The CDR3 nucleotides read TGCGCCAGCAGCTTGGAGGGGGAGTTATCGAAGTACTTC.

This chain connects TRBV4-3 to TRBJ2-3, with 7 nucleotides matching TRBD2. The V gene end was trimmed by 0 bases and the J gene end by 3 bases; junction bases not matched to a gene: 0. The CDR3 contains 14 residues. Germline lookup yields CDR1 LGHNA and CDR2 YSLEER. Here the CDR3 DNA reads TGCGCCAGCAGCCAAGAACTAGCGACAGATACGCAGTATTTT. Protein: CASSQELATDTQYF.

The chain uses TRBV4-2 and TRBJ2-1; D unclear. The germline V and J ends were trimmed by 4 bases and 1 base, with 11 bases remaining between them. CDR1 and CDR2 (germline): LGHNA, YNFKEQ. The CDR3 consists of 15 residues. CDR3: CASSPNRASYNEQFF. CDR3 bases: TGTGCCAGCAGCCCGAATCGCGCGTCCTACAATGAGCAGTTCTTC.

The J gene is TRBJ1-3, the V gene TRBV5-4; D remains ambiguous. V was trimmed by 2 bases and J by 4 bases, leaving 16 bases between them. This CDR3 is 16 amino acids long. Looked up from germline, CDR1 is SGHNT and CDR2 is YYREEE (reference sequence). Written as DNA, the CDR3 is TGTGCCAGCAGCTTAAAAGGCGGCCGGGGAGGAAACACCATATATTTT. As protein: CASSLKGGRGGNTIYF.

The CDR3 DNA follows: TGTGCCAGCAGTAGACTAGCGGGAGCCGGGGAGCTGTTTTTT. This sequence encodes CASSRLAGAGELFF. V gene TRBV2 combines with J gene TRBJ2-2; TRBD2 agrees at 12 bases. Per the germline V gene, CDR1 is SNHLY and CDR2 is FYNNEI. The CDR3 runs to 14 residues. The trim removed 5 bases at V and 6 bases at J, leaving 1 base unmatched.

This rearrangement joins TRBV27 to TRBJ2-3, with TRBD2 identical over 10 bases. The germline CDR1 and CDR2 sequences are MNHEY and SMNVEV (reference sequence). This CDR3 region has 16 residues. V was clipped by 4 bases and J by 1 base; unmatched bases: 5. As DNA, the CDR3 is TGTGCCAGCAGTTCGCTAGCGGGAGTCGGCACAGATACGCAGTATTTT. It is translated as CASSSLAGVGTDTQYF.

The rearrangement links TRBV18 to TRBJ1-5; 8 nucleotides align to TRBD1. The CDR3 runs 14 residues. CDR1 is KGHSH and CDR2 is LQKENI in the germline V gene. The junction had 6 bases not matched to a gene; V was cut back by 3 bases and J by 8 bases. The CDR3 protein is CASSPYRGSEPQHF. CDR3 DNA: TGTGCCAGCTCACCCTACAGGGGGAGCGAGCCCCAGCATTTT.

The gene calls are TRBV6-6 and TRBJ2-7, with D perhaps matching TRBD1 (7 bases). Trimming took 7 bases from V and 1 from J, leaving 14 bases between them. Germline V lookup: CDR1 MNHNY, CDR2 SVGAGI (reference sequence). This CDR3 region has 14 residues. This chain's CDR3 is CASTNQGGSYEQYF. The DNA for the CDR3 is TGTGCCAGCACCAACCAGGGGGGTTCCTACGAGCAGTACTTC.

The J gene is TRBJ2-5, the V gene TRBV14; 11 nucleotides line up with TRBD2. CDR1 is SGHDN, CDR2 FVKESK, per germline. The CDR3 sequence is 15 residues long. The trim removed 2 bases at V and 1 base at J, leaving 0 bases unmatched. This CDR3 is CASSQLAGGQETQYF. The CDR3 coding sequence is TGTGCCAGCAGCCAACTAGCGGGAGGCCAAGAGACCCAGTACTTC.

Only one count was recorded for this clone. The gene calls are TRBV5-1 and TRBJ2-5, with D perhaps TRBD1 or TRBD2 (5 bases each). The J call is in doubt because the DNA end fits TRBJ2-7 better. CDR3 size: 15 residues. Germline V gene data show CDR1 as SGHRS and CDR2 as YFSETQ. CDR3: CASSLRGEGIYEQYF. As DNA, the CDR3 is TGCGCCAGCAGCTTGAGGGGAGAAGGAATCTACGAGCAGTACTTC.

The chain has TRBV20-1 and TRBJ2-3; no reliable D call. V was pared by 5 bases and J by 4 bases, with 7 bases between. The CDR3 contains 11 residues. CDR1 is DFQATT, CDR2 SNEGSKA, per germline (reference sequence). The CDR3 is CSAPLSDTQYF. CDR3 sequence (DNA): TGCAGTGCTCCCCTGTCAGATACGCAGTATTTT.

The genes are TRBV7-2 and TRBJ2-2, with 7 bases identical to TRBD2. The CDR3 has 14 amino acids. Germline CDR1 and CDR2: SGHTA and FQGNSA. The V gene end was trimmed by 1 base and the J gene end by 7 bases; junction bases not matched to a gene: 3. CDR3 DNA: TGTGCCAGCAGCTTAGGGCGGGAGCGCGGGGAGCTGTTTTTT. It yields the protein CASSLGRERGELFF.

V is TRBV28 and J is TRBJ2-1; 12 bases are shared with TRBD2. This CDR3 region has 14 residues. V gave up 3 bases and J gave up 12 bases; unmatched junction bases: 6. In germline, CDR1 is MDHEN, CDR2 SYDVKM. This chain's CDR3 is CASSFRLAGERQFF. CDR3 in DNA: TGTGCCAGCAGTTTCCGACTAGCGGGAGAACGGCAGTTCTTC.

This clone appeared a few times. Here the CDR3 reads CASSLVGAASNQPQHF. The CDR3 DNA follows: TGTGCCAGCAGCTTAGTCGGGGCAGCAAGTAATCAGCCCCAGCATTTT. The chain links TRBV7-2 to TRBJ1-5, with D tentatively TRBD1 (5 bases). Trimming took 1 base from V and 4 from J, leaving 14 bases between them. Germline CDR1 is SGHTA and CDR2 is FQGNSA. This CDR3 is built from 16 residues.